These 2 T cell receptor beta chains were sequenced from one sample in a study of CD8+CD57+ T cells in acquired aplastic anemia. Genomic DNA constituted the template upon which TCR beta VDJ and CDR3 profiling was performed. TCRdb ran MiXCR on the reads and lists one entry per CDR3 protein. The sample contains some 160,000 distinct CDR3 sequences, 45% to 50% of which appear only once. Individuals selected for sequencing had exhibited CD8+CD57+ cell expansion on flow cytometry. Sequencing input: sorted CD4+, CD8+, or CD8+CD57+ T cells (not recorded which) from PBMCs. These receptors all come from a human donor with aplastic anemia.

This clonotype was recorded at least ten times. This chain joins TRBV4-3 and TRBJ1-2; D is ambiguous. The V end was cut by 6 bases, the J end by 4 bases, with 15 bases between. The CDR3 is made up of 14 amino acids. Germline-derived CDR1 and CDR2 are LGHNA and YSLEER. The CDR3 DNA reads TGCGCCAGCAGTCCGGGTCCGGGTGCCTATGGCTACACCTTC. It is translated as CASSPGPGAYGYTF.

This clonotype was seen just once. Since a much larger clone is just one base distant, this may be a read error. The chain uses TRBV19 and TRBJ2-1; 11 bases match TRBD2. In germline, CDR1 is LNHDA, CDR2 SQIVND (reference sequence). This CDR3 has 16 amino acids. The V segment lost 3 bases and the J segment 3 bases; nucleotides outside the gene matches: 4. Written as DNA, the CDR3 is TGTGCCAGTAGTATGTCAGGACTAGCGGGCTACAATGAGCAGTTCTTC. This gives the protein CASSMSGLAGYNEQFF.